The sequence of this TCR beta chain was determined in a study of blood T cell repertoires in COVID-19. As for the study in general: Researchers got acute and convalescent COVID-19 samples from the United States, Italy and Spain. PBMCs, B-cell-depleted T cells, or T cells provided the cDNA or gDNA that made up the material.

Trimming removed 6 bases from V and 5 bases from J; junction bases left unmatched: 8. The CDR3 loop spans 15 amino acids. Germline V gene lookup returns CDR1 ENHRY and CDR2 SYGVKD. This clone was detected only a few times. In the study's own analysis: The authors estimated nucleated cell counts from reference gene primer amplification. Clones were read by immunoSEQ multiplex PCR, and TCRdb kept only the in-frame ones, dropping some. V and J calls and clone size are those listed in that table; D and trimming were worked out from the DNA. The table records fewer than 350,000 clones, 81% of them present only once.

Sequenced sample: peripheral blood. The chain employs TRBV10-3 and TRBJ2-1; TRBD2 aligns across 9 bases. This TCR was recovered from an older woman with active or convalescent COVID-19. The CDR3: CAIRGGSGGDNEQFF. As DNA, the CDR3 is TGTGCCATCAGGGGGGGTAGCGGGGGAGACAATGAGCAGTTCTTC.